These 15 T cell receptor beta chains originate from one sample sequenced in a study of shared clonotypes between healthy human individuals. CD45RO-negative CD8 cells positively selected for CCR7 made up the naive population, which excluded terminally differentiated effector memory CD45RA+ cells. The protocol was immunoSEQ multiplex PCR, while the TCRdb copy is restricted to in-frame clones and leaves out a portion. The table includes hundreds of thousands of clones, about 96% detected once. The material sequenced was naive CD8+ T cells sorted from blood. All receptors derive from a woman in her 30s in good health.

The chain is built from TRBV5-1 and TRBJ2-2; perhaps TRBD2 as D (6 bases). The CDR3 sequence is 15 residues long. CDR1 is SGHRS and CDR2 is YFSETQ in the germline V gene. The ends were cut back, 6 bases at V and 2 bases at J, with 14 bases in the middle. The CDR3 nucleotides are TGCGCCAGCATCTGGGGGACTTCTAACACCGGGGAGCTGTTTTTT. Its translation is CASIWGTSNTGELFF.

The gene calls are TRBV28 and TRBJ1-3, with 12 bases lining up with TRBD1. Germline CDR1 MDHEN, CDR2 SYDVKM. The trim removed 5 bases at V and 2 bases at J, leaving 10 bases unmatched. The CDR3 is made up of 18 amino acids. This CDR3 is CASSPPGTGGATGNTIYF. DNA of the CDR3: TGTGCCAGCAGTCCCCCCGGGACAGGGGGCGCAACTGGAAACACCATATATTTT.

V and J are TRBV11-3 and TRBJ2-3; tentatively, D is TRBD2 (6 bases). In germline, CDR1 is SGHNT, CDR2 YENEEA. The length of the CDR3 is 14 residues. With 4 bases removed from V and 6 bases from J, the gap between germline ends came to 14 bases. The CDR3 sequence: CASSSGLLSDTQYF. DNA of the CDR3: TGTGCCAGCAGCTCGGGACTTCTCAGCGATACGCAGTATTTT.

This chain uses TRBV10-1 with TRBJ2-2, with 8 nucleotides matching TRBD1. This CDR3 has 15 amino acids. Trimming removed 6 bases from V and 3 bases from J; junction bases left unmatched: 6. Germline CDR1 reads WNHNN; CDR2 reads SYGVQD (reference sequence). CDR3: CASRANRGDTGELFF. Here the CDR3 DNA reads TGCGCCAGCAGGGCCAACAGGGGGGACACCGGGGAGCTGTTTTTT.

V is TRBV10-2 and J is TRBJ2-7; D is possibly TRBD2 (5 bases). V was trimmed by 11 bases and J by 3 bases, leaving 14 bases between them. CDR3 length: 12 residues. Germline V gene lookup returns CDR1 WSHSY and CDR2 SAAADI. This CDR3 reads CACLDFNYEQYF. The CDR3 DNA follows: TGCGCCTGCCTGGACTTTAACTACGAGCAGTACTTC.

The rearrangement uses TRBV15 and TRBJ2-7; 7 bases fit TRBD1. Germline-derived CDR1 and CDR2 are LNHNV and YYDKDF (reference sequence). V was pared by 9 bases and J by 0 bases, with 5 bases of the junction left unmatched. This CDR3 is 13 amino acids long. The CDR3, as DNA: TGTGCCACAAGACAGGGTCCCTCCTACGAGCAGTACTTC. Translated, it gives CATRQGPSYEQYF.

The J gene is TRBJ2-7, the V gene TRBV28, with D perhaps matching TRBD2 (6 bases). V lost 4 bases and J 7 bases, leaving 11 bases between the germline ends. The CDR3 has 12 amino acids. Germline V gene sequence: CDR1 MDHEN, CDR2 SYDVKM. The CDR3 loop is CASSWGVGEQYF. CDR3 DNA: TGTGCCAGCAGTTGGGGGGTAGGGGAGCAGTACTTC.

In regard to this clone: Other DNA sequences of this sample code for an identical CDR3. This rearrangement joins TRBV27 to TRBJ1-1; D gene unclear. The CDR3 is made up of 11 amino acids. The V gene lost 3 bases and the J gene lost 4 bases, with 3 bases spanning the gap. Looked up from germline, CDR1 is MNHEY and CDR2 is SMNVEV (reference sequence). CDR3: CASSLGTEAFF. Written as DNA, the CDR3 is TGTGCCAGCAGTTTGGGCACTGAAGCTTTCTTT.

The chain recombines TRBV4-1 with TRBJ2-1; D unclear. With 4 bases removed from V and 9 bases from J, the gap between germline ends came to 16 bases. This CDR3 region has 14 residues. Germline V CDR1 and CDR2: MGHRA, YSYEKL. CDR3 in DNA: TGCGCCAGCAGCCCCCCATTTGGCGTTGTTGAGCAGTTCTTC. This gives the protein CASSPPFGVVEQFF.

Turning to this clone: The germline gene is not matched at one end of the junction; a read error may be the cause. This chain joins TRBV27 and TRBJ2-7; D is undetermined. The CDR3 spans 11 residues. Per the germline V gene, CDR1 is MNHEY and CDR2 is SMNVEV (reference sequence). CDR3 residues: CASGPVLRPSF. CDR3 DNA sequence: TGTGCCAGCGGACCCGTGCTTCGCCCGTCCTTC.

This chain uses TRBV27 with TRBJ2-1, with 9 bases lining up with TRBD1. The junction had 20 bases not matched to a gene; V was cut back by 6 bases and J by 5 bases. The CDR3 extends over 19 amino acids. Germline V lookup: CDR1 MNHEY, CDR2 SMNVEV (reference sequence). This CDR3 is CASRSEGQGLPDWDNEQFF. The CDR3, as DNA: TGTGCCAGCAGATCCGAAGGACAGGGGTTACCCGACTGGGACAATGAGCAGTTCTTC.

V and J are TRBV28 and TRBJ2-5, with D uncertain. The CDR3 length is 13 residues. Between the trimmed V and J ends, which lost 7 bases and 5 bases, there was a span of 14 bases. Germline CDR1 reads MDHEN; CDR2 reads SYDVKM. The CDR3 loop reads CASNLLGRETQYF. The CDR3 bases are TGTGCCAGCAACCTCCTGGGTCGGGAGACCCAGTACTTC.

The chain couples TRBV29-1 to TRBJ2-2; the match to TRBD2 covers 14 bases. Germline CDR1 and CDR2: SQVTM and ANQGSEA. V lost 8 bases, J lost 7 bases, and 12 bases stayed unmatched. The CDR3 consists of 16 residues. The CDR3, as DNA: TGCAGCCCCGGGACTAGCGGGAGCACAAGGGACGGGGAGCTGTTTTTT. It specifies CSPGTSGSTRDGELFF.

V is TRBV13 and J is TRBJ2-7, with unresolved D. There are 13 residues in the CDR3. Between the trimmed V and J ends, which lost 5 bases and 7 bases, there was a span of 15 bases. Germline V gene sequence: CDR1 PRHDT, CDR2 FYEKMQ (reference sequence). The DNA of the CDR3 is TGTGCCAGCAGCCCAATCCCGCTTGGAGAGCAGTACTTC. This gives the protein CASSPIPLGEQYF.

The chain has TRBV7-9 and TRBJ2-7; D call uncertain. Germline V CDR1 and CDR2: SEHNR, FQNEAQ (reference sequence). This CDR3 region has 13 residues. V dropped 4 bases and J dropped 5 bases, with 12 bases sitting between them. The CDR3 DNA sequence: TGTGCCAGCAGCTCCTGGGCCGGTGACGAGCAGTACTTC. Amino acids: CASSSWAGDEQYF.